The next 9 T cell receptor beta chains were all read from a single sample in a study of cytomegalovirus exposure and HLA in healthy donors. A multiplex PCR was run with 60 Vbeta primers and 13 Jbeta primers. The method was immunoSEQ multiplex PCR; TCRdb's version includes in-frame clones alone and lacks a portion of them. The sample consists of 100,000 to 150,000 clones, roughly 88% of them appearing once. Sequencing was performed on PBMCs. These receptor sequences come from a boy under 18 in good health and CMV-seronegative.

The J gene is TRBJ2-2, the V gene TRBV12-5; D may be TRBD1 (5 bases). V lost 0 bases, J lost 6 bases, and 14 bases lay in between. The germline gives CDR1 LGHNT, CDR2 FRNRAP. The CDR3 loop spans 16 amino acids. This chain's CDR3 is CASGLVVGGAAGELFF. CDR3 in DNA: TGTGCTAGTGGTTTGGTAGTGGGTGGGGCGGCCGGGGAGCTGTTTTTT.

The chain carries TRBV5-4 and TRBJ2-3, with 7 nucleotides matching TRBD2. V dropped 6 bases and J dropped 5; count of bases not matched to a gene: 9. Germline CDR1 reads SGHNT; CDR2 reads YYREEE (reference sequence). CDR3 length: 14 residues. In DNA form, the CDR3 reads TGTGCCAGCATCAGCGGGGAAGGTAGAGATACGCAGTATTTT. Translation gives CASISGEGRDTQYF.

V gene TRBV30 combines with J gene TRBJ1-1, with TRBD1 as a possible D gene (5 bases). The CDR3 is 13 amino acids. The germline V and J ends were trimmed by 0 bases and 2 bases, with 7 bases remaining between them. Germline-derived CDR1 and CDR2 are GTSNPN and SVGIG (reference sequence). The CDR3 nucleotides read TGTGCCTGGAGTGTGGGGGGAAACACTGAAGCTTTCTTT. This sequence encodes CAWSVGGNTEAFF.

This rearrangement joins TRBV5-1 to TRBJ1-6, with 7 positions matching TRBD1. CDR1 is SGHRS and CDR2 is YFSETQ in the germline V gene. The CDR3 spans 16 residues. Trimming took 4 bases from V and 7 from J; bases not matched to a gene: 11. The CDR3 loop reads CASSSQGVGVNSPLHF. The CDR3 nucleotides read TGCGCCAGCAGCAGCCAGGGGGTCGGAGTCAATTCACCCCTCCACTTT.

The rearrangement links TRBV6-6 to TRBJ2-5; no clear D gene. The J call could be wrong; TRBJ2-7 is a better fit for the DNA end. CDR3 length: 13 amino acids. Germline V gene lookup returns CDR1 MNHNY and CDR2 SVGAGI (reference sequence). DNA for the CDR3: TGTGCCAGCAGTTACTCGACTTCTAACGAGCAGTACTTC. Protein: CASSYSTSNEQYF.

The chain couples TRBV7-6 to TRBJ2-5; TRBD2 aligns across 7 bases. The end of the DNA fits TRBJ2-7 better, so the J call may be wrong. The germline gives CDR1 SGHVS, CDR2 FNYEAQ. This CDR3 has 14 amino acids. The CDR3 is CASSLRLAGHEQYF. In DNA form, the CDR3 reads TGTGCCAGCAGCCTTAGACTAGCCGGTCACGAGCAGTACTTC.

There are a few counts of this clone. The rearrangement links TRBV4-3 to TRBJ1-1; tentatively, D is TRBD1 (5 bases). Trimming cost V 1 base and J 8 bases, with 14 bases left between them. CDR1 is LGHNA and CDR2 is YSLEER in the germline V gene. This CDR3 has 14 amino acids. The CDR3 region has the DNA TGCGCCAGCAGCCAAGGTCGGGGGACCGAGGAAGCTTTCTTT. This encodes CASSQGRGTEEAFF.

V is TRBV4-1 and J is TRBJ2-7, with D maybe TRBD2 (7 bases). V was pared by 3 bases and J by 0 bases, with 18 bases between. The CDR3 runs to 17 residues. The germline V gene encodes CDR1 MGHRA and CDR2 YSYEKL. Written as DNA, the CDR3 is TGCGCCAGCAGCCAGCTTATCACAGGGACTACCTCCTACGAGCAGTACTTC. Encoded protein: CASSQLITGTTSYEQYF.

Note on this clone: Other DNA sequences from this sample encode an identical CDR3 as well. The chain has TRBV9 and TRBJ2-2; D not certain. Germline V gene sequence: CDR1 SGDLS, CDR2 YYNGEE. The CDR3 has 14 amino acids. Trimming took 0 bases from V and 2 from J, leaving 5 bases between them. CDR3 nucleotides: TGTGCCAGCAGCGTAGCTACCAACACCGGGGAGCTGTTTTTT. Translation: CASSVATNTGELFF.